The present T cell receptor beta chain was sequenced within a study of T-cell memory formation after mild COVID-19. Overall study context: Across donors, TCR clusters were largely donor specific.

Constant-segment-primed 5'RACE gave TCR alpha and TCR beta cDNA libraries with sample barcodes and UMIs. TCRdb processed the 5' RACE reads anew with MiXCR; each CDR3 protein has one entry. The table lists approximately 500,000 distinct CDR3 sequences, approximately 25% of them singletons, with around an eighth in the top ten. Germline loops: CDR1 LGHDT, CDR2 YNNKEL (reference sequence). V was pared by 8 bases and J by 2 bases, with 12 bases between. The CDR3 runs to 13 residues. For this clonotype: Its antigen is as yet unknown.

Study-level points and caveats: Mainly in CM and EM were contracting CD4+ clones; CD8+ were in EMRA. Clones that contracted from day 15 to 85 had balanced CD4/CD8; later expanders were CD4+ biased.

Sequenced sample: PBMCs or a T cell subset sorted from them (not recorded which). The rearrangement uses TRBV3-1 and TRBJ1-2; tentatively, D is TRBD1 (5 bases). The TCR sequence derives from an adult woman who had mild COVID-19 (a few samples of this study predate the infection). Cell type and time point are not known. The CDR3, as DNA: TGTGCCAGCGGTGGCAGGGCCAACTATGGCTACACCTTC. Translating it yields CASGGRANYGYTF.